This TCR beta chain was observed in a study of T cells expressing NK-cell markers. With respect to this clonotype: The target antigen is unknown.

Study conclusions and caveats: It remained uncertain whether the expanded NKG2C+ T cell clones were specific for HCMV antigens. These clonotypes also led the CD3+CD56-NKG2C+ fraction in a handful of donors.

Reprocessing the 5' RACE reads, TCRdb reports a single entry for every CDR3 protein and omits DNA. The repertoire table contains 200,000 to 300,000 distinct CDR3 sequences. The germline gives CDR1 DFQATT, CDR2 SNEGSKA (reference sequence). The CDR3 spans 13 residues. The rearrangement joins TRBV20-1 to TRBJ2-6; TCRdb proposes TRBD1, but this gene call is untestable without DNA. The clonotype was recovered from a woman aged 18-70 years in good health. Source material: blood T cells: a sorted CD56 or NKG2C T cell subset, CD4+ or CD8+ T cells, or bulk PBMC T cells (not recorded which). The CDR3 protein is CSAGPPGANVLTF.